One sample yielded the 23 T cell receptor beta chains listed below, sequenced in a study of identical twins. In TCRdb, the 5' RACE reads were re-called with MiXCR into one record per CDR3 protein. The sample yields about 220,000 distinct CDR3 sequences, 6.5% to 8.5% seen once. Separately, the same data were catalogued under a study of yellow fever vaccine responses in identical twins.

The sample comprised memory (CD45RO+) T cells sorted from blood. Receptors originate from a woman younger than 30 in good health.

The chain couples TRBV7-2 to TRBJ1-2; no definite D call. V shed 5 bases and J shed 5 bases, with 12 bases lying between them. Germline CDR1 and CDR2: SGHTA and FQGNSA. The CDR3 length is 13 residues. DNA for the CDR3: TGTGCCAGCAGCCTCAATTTAAATTATGGCTACACCTTC. Translated: CASSLNLNYGYTF. The full variable domain, with the rest looked up from reference TRBV7-2 and TRBJ1-2, is GAGVSQSPSNKVTEKGKDVELRCDPISGHTALYWYRQSLGQGLEFLIYFQGNSAPDKSGLPSDRFSAERTGGSVSTLTIQRTQQEDSAVYLCASSLNLNYGYTFGSGTRLTVV.

This clonotype occurred a few times. The chain carries TRBV28 and TRBJ1-2; TRBD1 is a possible D gene (6 bases). V lost 3 bases to trimming and J lost 4 bases, with 12 bases between them. From germline, CDR1 is MDHEN and CDR2 SYDVKM. The length of the CDR3 is 14 residues. CDR3 residues: CASSLGGRGYGYTF. The DNA for the CDR3 is TGTGCCAGCAGTTTGGGGGGGCGAGGCTATGGCTACACCTTC.

This clonotype was detected many times. The chain has TRBV24-1 and TRBJ1-1, with D tentatively TRBD1 (5 bases). This CDR3 has 13 residues. Germline loops: CDR1 KGHDR, CDR2 SFDVKD. V lost 5 bases and J 5 bases, leaving 11 bases between the germline ends. CDR3 DNA: TGTGCCACCAGTGGTGACAGTGGAACTGAAGCTTTCTTT. This gives the protein CATSGDSGTEAFF.

This clonotype was observed many times. This chain uses TRBV20-1 with TRBJ1-6; D may be TRBD1 (5 bases). Per the germline V gene, CDR1 is DFQATT and CDR2 is SNEGSKA (reference sequence). Trimming cost V 3 bases and J 0 bases, with 18 bases left between them. The CDR3 extends over 18 amino acids. Here the CDR3 DNA reads TGCAGTGCTAGCCGCCGGGGCAGCCAGAGCTCCTATAATTCACCCCTCCACTTT. Encoded protein: CSASRRGSQSSYNSPLHF.

This clonotype was seen a handful of times. The rearrangement links TRBV20-1 to TRBJ2-7, with D maybe TRBD2 (7 bases). Germline values: CDR1 DFQATT, CDR2 SNEGSKA (reference sequence). The CDR3 has 12 amino acids. The DNA of the CDR3 is TGCAGCCCCCTCGTGGGGGGGCTAGAGCAGTACTTC. It yields the protein CSPLVGGLEQYF.

This clonotype was observed a handful of times. The chain is built from TRBV28 and TRBJ1-2, with D maybe TRBD1 (6 bases). Germline assignment: CDR1 MDHEN and CDR2 SYDVKM. The CDR3 is 14 residues long. Trimming pared 2 bases from V and 4 bases from J, leaving 11 bases between. CDR3 nucleotide sequence: TGTGCCAGCAGTTTACCAGGGGTTGGCTATGGCTACACCTTC. Its protein product is CASSLPGVGYGYTF.

This clonotype came up many times. The chain is built from TRBV9 and TRBJ2-7; D may be TRBD1 or TRBD2 (5 bases each). V was cut by 0 bases and J by 4 bases, with 14 bases left in between. CDR1 and CDR2 (germline): SGDLS, YYNGEE. This CDR3 region has 15 residues. CDR3 bases: TGTGCCAGCAGCGTAGGTGTGGGGGATGGATACGAGCAGTACTTC. Encoded protein: CASSVGVGDGYEQYF.

The chain links TRBV20-1 to TRBJ1-4; D uncertain. The CDR3 totals 14 residues. The V gene lost 0 bases and the J gene lost 5 bases, with 10 bases spanning the gap. Per the germline V gene, CDR1 is DFQATT and CDR2 is SNEGSKA (reference sequence). CDR3 DNA: TGCAGTGCTAGAGATTTAGGGATGAATGAAAAACTGTTTTTT. Residues: CSARDLGMNEKLFF.

This clonotype was detected only a few times. This chain links TRBV10-3 with TRBJ1-2; 9 bases are shared with TRBD1. This CDR3 region has 12 residues. Germline loops: CDR1 ENHRY, CDR2 SYGVKD. After removal of 4 bases from V and 13 bases from J, the junction contained 7 bases not matched to a gene. CDR3 sequence (DNA): TGTGCCATCAGTGGGGACAGGGTCTCCTGCACCTTC. This translates into CAISGDRVSCTF.

This clonotype turned up a few times. CDR3 in amino acids: CASSFGSGLKTQYF. The CDR3 coding sequence is TGTGCCAGCAGCTTTGGATCAGGGTTGAAGACCCAGTACTTC. The gene calls are TRBV7-2 and TRBJ2-5; the D gene is possibly TRBD1 (5 bases). The germline V gene encodes CDR1 SGHTA and CDR2 FQGNSA. The CDR3 is made up of 14 amino acids. Trimming stripped 3 bases from V and 6 bases from J, with 14 bases between.

Ten or more counts support this clonotype. The rearrangement uses TRBV12-3 or TRBV12-4 and TRBJ2-2; D possibly corresponds to TRBD1 (5 bases). Trimming shortened V by 5 bases and J by 3 bases, and 16 bases separated the two germline ends. The CDR3 is made up of 16 amino acids. The CDR3 bases are TGTGCCAGCAGTCCTCCCAGATGGGGCGACACCGGGGAGCTGTTTTTT. It codes for CASSPPRWGDTGELFF.

This clonotype was recorded many times. The V gene is TRBV28, the J gene TRBJ1-5; 8 bases fit TRBD1. Germline V gene data show CDR1 as MDHEN and CDR2 as SYDVKM. This CDR3 has 15 amino acids. J lost 5 bases, V lost 8 bases, and 11 bases had no gene match. The CDR3 is CASRPSDREYQPQHF. CDR3 DNA sequence: TGTGCCAGCCGCCCATCGGACAGGGAGTATCAGCCCCAGCATTTT.

This clonotype was observed at least ten times. One junction end disagrees with the germline gene, perhaps due to a read error. This chain uses TRBV5-1 with TRBJ2-2; a weak D match, TRBD1 (7 bases). Germline CDR1 reads SGHRS; CDR2 reads YFSETQ. The CDR3 has 16 amino acids. In nucleotides, the CDR3 is TGCGCCAGCAGTTTGGGCGGGACAGAAGACACCGGGGAGCTGTTTTTT. Translation: CASSLGGTEDTGELFF.

This clonotype came up a few times. The chain is built from TRBV3-1 and TRBJ1-2; no clear D. Germline CDR1 and CDR2: LGHDT and YNNKEL (reference sequence). The CDR3 is 11 residues long. Trimming stripped 5 bases from V and 8 bases from J, with 9 bases between. The CDR3 DNA follows: TGTGCCAGCAGCAGCACCGGAGGCTACACCTTC. Translated: CASSSTGGYTF. The full variable domain, its missing parts supplied by reference TRBV3-1 and TRBJ1-2, is DTAVSQTPKYLVTQMGNDKSIKCEQNLGHDTMYWYKQDSKKFLKIMFSYNNKELIINETVPNRFSPKSPDKAHLNLHINSLELGDSAVYFCASSSTGGYTFGSGTRLTVV.

This clonotype was counted many times. CDR3 in DNA: TGTGCCATCTCCCCTGGACTAGATTCCGATGAGCAGTTCTTC. Encoded protein: CAISPGLDSDEQFF. The rearrangement joins TRBV10-3 to TRBJ2-1, with 7 bases aligning to TRBD2. The V segment lost 8 bases and the J segment 8 bases; nucleotides outside the gene matches: 12. Germline V gene sequence: CDR1 ENHRY, CDR2 SYGVKD. This CDR3 contains 14 residues.

The chain uses TRBV18 and TRBJ2-2, with 11 nucleotides matching TRBD2. V was clipped by 1 base and J by 9 bases; unmatched bases: 13. The CDR3 spans 18 residues. The germline V gene encodes CDR1 KGHSH and CDR2 LQKENI. For the CDR3, the DNA is TGTGCCAGCTCACCACGAACTAGCGGGAGTTTTGCGTCTTGGGAGCTGTTTTTT. Translating gives CASSPRTSGSFASWELFF.

Only a few counts were recorded for this clonotype. The genes are TRBV7-8 and TRBJ2-7, with TRBD1 matching 7 bases. The V and J ends lost 5 bases and 6 bases, in that order; junction bases with no gene match: 13. Germline CDR1 is SGHVS and CDR2 is FQNEAQ. The length of the CDR3 is 15 residues. CDR3 protein: CASSPLLDRAPEQYF. CDR3 DNA sequence: TGTGCCAGCAGCCCCCTTCTAGACAGGGCTCCCGAGCAGTACTTC.

This clonotype was seen at least ten times. The chain employs TRBV13 and TRBJ2-1; 9 nucleotides agree with TRBD2. Losses at the gene ends were 9 bases for V and 4 bases for J; bases not matched to a gene: 22. In germline, CDR1 is PRHDT, CDR2 FYEKMQ (reference sequence). The CDR3 has 19 residues. CDR3 protein: CASSDSGLALTLRYNEQFF. The CDR3 DNA is TGTGCCAGTAGCGACTCCGGACTAGCGTTAACCCTTAGGTACAATGAGCAGTTCTTC.

This clonotype was observed at least ten times. The chain links TRBV5-1 to TRBJ2-1, with 7 bases identical to TRBD2. The junction had 7 bases not matched to a gene; V was cut back by 4 bases and J by 3 bases. Germline V gene lookup returns CDR1 SGHRS and CDR2 YFSETQ. CDR3 length equals 15 residues. CDR3: CASSPGLTYYNEQFF. CDR3 in DNA: TGCGCCAGCAGCCCGGGACTAACGTACTACAATGAGCAGTTCTTC. Looking up the rest from reference TRBV5-1 and TRBJ2-1 gives the full variable domain: KAGVTQTPRYLIKTRGQQVTLSCSPISGHRSVSWYQQTPGQGLQFLFEYFSETQRNKGNFPGRFSGRQFSNSRSEMNVSTLELGDSALYLCASSPGLTYYNEQFFGPGTRLTVL.

The table lists this clonotype with many counts. V usage is TRBV5-4 and J usage is TRBJ2-3; the match to TRBD1 covers 9 bases. The CDR3 runs to 15 residues. The germline V gene has CDR1 SGHNT and CDR2 YYREEE (reference sequence). V shed 4 bases and J 3 bases; nucleotides not matched to a gene: 6. CDR3 region: CASSPGTGRTDTQYF. In DNA form, the CDR3 reads TGTGCCAGCAGCCCGGGGACAGGGAGGACAGATACGCAGTATTTT. The variable domain in full, completed from reference TRBV5-4 and TRBJ2-3, reads ETGVTQSPTHLIKTRGQQVTLRCSSQSGHNTVSWYQQALGQGPQFIFQYYREEENGRGNFPPRFSGLQFPNYSSELNVNALELDDSALYLCASSPGTGRTDTQYFGPGTRLTVL.

This clonotype was picked up many times. V gene TRBV29-1 combines with J gene TRBJ2-1, with TRBD1 matching 8 bases. The junction had 7 bases not matched to a gene; V was cut back by 6 bases and J by 3 bases. The germline gives CDR1 SQVTM, CDR2 ANQGSEA. The CDR3 is made up of 14 amino acids. The CDR3 is CSVRTGTFYNEQFF. The CDR3 DNA is TGCAGCGTACGGACAGGGACATTCTACAATGAGCAGTTCTTC.

This clonotype has a count of ten or more. The chain is built from TRBV5-1 and TRBJ1-2, with TRBD1 identical over 10 bases. CDR3 size: 15 residues. With 3 bases clipped from V and 3 bases from J, the junction kept 5 bases outside the gene matches. The germline V gene encodes CDR1 SGHRS and CDR2 YFSETQ. The CDR3 nucleotides are TGCGCCAGCAGCTCCCGGGACAGGGGTGACTATGGCTACACCTTC. It translates to CASSSRDRGDYGYTF.

This clonotype was seen at least ten times. The chain combines TRBV12-3 or TRBV12-4 with TRBJ2-4; D might be TRBD1 (6 bases). The CDR3 contains 16 residues. Trimming stripped 2 bases from V and 2 bases from J, with 13 bases between. CDR3 protein: CASSLSQGNSKNIQYF. The CDR3 DNA reads as TGTGCCAGCAGTTTATCACAGGGCAACTCCAAAAACATTCAGTACTTC.